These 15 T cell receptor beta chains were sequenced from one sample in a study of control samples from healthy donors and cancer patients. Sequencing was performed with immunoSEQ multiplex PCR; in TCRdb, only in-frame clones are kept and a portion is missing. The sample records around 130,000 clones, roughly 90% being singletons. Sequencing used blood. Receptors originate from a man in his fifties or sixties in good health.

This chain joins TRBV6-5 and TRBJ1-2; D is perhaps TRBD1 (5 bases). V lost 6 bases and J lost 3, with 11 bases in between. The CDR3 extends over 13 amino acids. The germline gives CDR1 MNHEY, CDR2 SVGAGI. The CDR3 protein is CASRLGRHYGYTF. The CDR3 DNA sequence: TGTGCCAGCAGACTGGGACGGCACTATGGCTACACCTTC.

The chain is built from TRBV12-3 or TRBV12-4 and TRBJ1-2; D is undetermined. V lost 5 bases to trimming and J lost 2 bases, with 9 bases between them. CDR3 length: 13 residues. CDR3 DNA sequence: TGTGCCAGCAGTAATACACTGAACTATGGCTACACCTTC. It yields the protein CASSNTLNYGYTF.

The CDR3 here is CASTLSEGSGNTIYF. For the CDR3, the DNA is TGTGCCAGCACCCTCAGCGAGGGGTCTGGAAACACCATATATTTT. V usage is TRBV7-6 and J usage is TRBJ1-3, with D possibly matching TRBD1 (5 bases). The length of the CDR3 is 15 residues. Germline V gene lookup returns CDR1 SGHVS and CDR2 FNYEAQ. Trimming cost V 7 bases and J 1 base, with 14 bases left between them.

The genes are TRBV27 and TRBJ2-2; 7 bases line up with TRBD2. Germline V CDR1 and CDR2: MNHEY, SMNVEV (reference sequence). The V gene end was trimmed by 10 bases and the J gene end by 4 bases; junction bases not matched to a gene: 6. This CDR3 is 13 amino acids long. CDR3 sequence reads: CATRRTSTGELFF. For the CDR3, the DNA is TGTGCCACCAGAAGGACTAGCACCGGGGAGCTGTTTTTT.

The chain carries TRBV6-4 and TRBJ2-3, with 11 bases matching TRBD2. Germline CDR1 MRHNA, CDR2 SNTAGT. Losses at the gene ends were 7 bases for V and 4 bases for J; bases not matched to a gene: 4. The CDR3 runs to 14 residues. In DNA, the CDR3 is TGTGCCAGCACCTATAGCGGGGGGGCAGATACGCAGTATTTT. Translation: CASTYSGGADTQYF.

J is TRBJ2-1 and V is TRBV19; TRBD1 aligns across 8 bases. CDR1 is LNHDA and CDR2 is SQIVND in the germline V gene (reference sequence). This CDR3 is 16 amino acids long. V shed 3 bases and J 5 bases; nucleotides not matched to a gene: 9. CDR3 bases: TGTGCCAGTAGTATTAGCAGGGGGCAAGTGGACAATGAGCAGTTCTTC. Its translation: CASSISRGQVDNEQFF.

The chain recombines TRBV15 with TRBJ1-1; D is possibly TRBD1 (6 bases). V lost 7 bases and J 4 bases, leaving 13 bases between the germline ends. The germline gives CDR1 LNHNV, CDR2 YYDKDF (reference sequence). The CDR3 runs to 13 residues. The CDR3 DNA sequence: TGTGCCACCACAGATCCAGGGGTCACTGAAGCTTTCTTT. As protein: CATTDPGVTEAFF.

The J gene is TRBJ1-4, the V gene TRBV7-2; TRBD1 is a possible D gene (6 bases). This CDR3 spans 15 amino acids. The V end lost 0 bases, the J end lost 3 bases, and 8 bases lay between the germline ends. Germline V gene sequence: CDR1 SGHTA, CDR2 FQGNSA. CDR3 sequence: CASSLADRSNEKLFF. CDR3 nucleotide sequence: TGTGCCAGCAGCTTAGCGGACAGATCTAATGAAAAACTGTTTTTT.

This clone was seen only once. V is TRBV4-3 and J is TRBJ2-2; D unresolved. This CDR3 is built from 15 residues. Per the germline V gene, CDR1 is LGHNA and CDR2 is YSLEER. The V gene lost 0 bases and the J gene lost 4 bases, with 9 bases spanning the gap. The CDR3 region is CASSQEGLFTGELFF. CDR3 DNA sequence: TGCGCCAGCAGCCAAGAAGGCCTATTCACCGGGGAGCTGTTTTTT.

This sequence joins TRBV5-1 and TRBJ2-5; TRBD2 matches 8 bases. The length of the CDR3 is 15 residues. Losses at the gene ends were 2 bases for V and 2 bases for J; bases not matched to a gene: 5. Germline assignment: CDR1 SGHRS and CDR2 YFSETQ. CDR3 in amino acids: CASSFSGVRQETQYF. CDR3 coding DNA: TGCGCCAGCAGCTTTAGCGGGGTGAGGCAAGAGACCCAGTACTTC.

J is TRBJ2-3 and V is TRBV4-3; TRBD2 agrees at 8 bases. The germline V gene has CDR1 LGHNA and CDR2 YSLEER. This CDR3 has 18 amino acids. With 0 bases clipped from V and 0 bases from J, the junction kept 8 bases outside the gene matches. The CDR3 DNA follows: TGCGCCAGCAGCCAAGATTATAGGGCTAGCGGGAGCACAGATACGCAGTATTTT. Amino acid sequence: CASSQDYRASGSTDTQYF.

CDR3 region: CASSAGQTNTEAFF. In DNA form, the CDR3 reads TGCGCCAGCAGCGCGGGACAGACGAACACTGAAGCTTTCTTT. This sequence joins TRBV5-1 and TRBJ1-1, with 7 bases fitting TRBD1. The CDR3 has 14 residues. CDR1 is SGHRS and CDR2 is YFSETQ in the germline V gene. Trimming removed 4 bases from V and 1 base from J; junction bases left unmatched: 4.

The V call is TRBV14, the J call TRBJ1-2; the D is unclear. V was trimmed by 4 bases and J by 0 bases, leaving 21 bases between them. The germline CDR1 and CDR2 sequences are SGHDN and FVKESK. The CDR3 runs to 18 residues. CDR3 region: CASSPDLGRTIANYGYTF. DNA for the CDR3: TGTGCCAGCAGCCCTGACCTCGGCAGGACTATCGCTAACTATGGCTACACCTTC.

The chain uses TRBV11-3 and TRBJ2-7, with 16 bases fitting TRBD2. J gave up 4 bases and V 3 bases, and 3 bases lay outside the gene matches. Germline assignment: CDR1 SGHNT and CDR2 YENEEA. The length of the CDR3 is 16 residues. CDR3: CASSLGTSGGDYEQYF. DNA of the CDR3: TGTGCCAGCAGCTTGGGGACTAGCGGGGGGGATTACGAGCAGTACTTC.

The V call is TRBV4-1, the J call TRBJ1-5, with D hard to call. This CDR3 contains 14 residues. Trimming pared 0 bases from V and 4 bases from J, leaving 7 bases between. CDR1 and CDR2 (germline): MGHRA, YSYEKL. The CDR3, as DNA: TGCGCCAGCAGCCAAGAAGGCGGGAATCAGCCCCAGCATTTT. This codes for CASSQEGGNQPQHF.